The sequence of this T cell receptor (beta chain) was determined in a study of T cells in Graves' hyperthyroidism and ophthalmopathy. As for the study in general: Specimen type is peripheral blood, collected at initial diagnosis prior to any treatment. Points from the study as a whole: Most clonotypes that expanded in the thyroid above 0.001 also showed up in blood.

This clonotype was recorded at least ten times. Its antigen is unidentified. RNA transcripts yielded amplified TCR beta CDR3 regions. When the TCR CDR3 underwent first-round RT-PCR, the HTBI primer set was used. TCRdb fed the multiplex PCR reads into MiXCR, producing one record per CDR3 protein. This sample has 250,000 to 400,000 distinct CDR3 sequences, with roughly 15% found just once. This CDR3 contains 11 residues. V was cut by 5 bases and J by 5 bases, with 4 bases left in between. Sequencing input: blood. This chain joins TRBV12-3 or TRBV12-4 and TRBJ2-4; D not certain. The receptor was isolated from a woman aged 40 to 50 with Graves' ophthalmopathy. The CDR3 sequence is CASSQQNIQYF. The CDR3 nucleotides are TGTGCCAGCAGTCAGCAAAACATTCAGTACTTC.